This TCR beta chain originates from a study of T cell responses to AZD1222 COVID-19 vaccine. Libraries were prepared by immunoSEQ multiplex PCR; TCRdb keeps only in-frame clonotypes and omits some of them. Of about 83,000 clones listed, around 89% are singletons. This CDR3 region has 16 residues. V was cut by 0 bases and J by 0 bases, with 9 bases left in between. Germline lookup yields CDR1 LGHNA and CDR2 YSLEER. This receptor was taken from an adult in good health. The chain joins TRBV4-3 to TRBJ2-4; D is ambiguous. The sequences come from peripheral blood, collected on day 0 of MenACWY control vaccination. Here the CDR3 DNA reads TGCGCCAGCAGCCAAGAGTCAGCCAAAGCCAAAAACATTCAGTACTTC. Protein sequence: CASSQESAKAKNIQYF.